The 3 T cell receptor beta chains below all came from one sample that was sequenced in a study of T cells in Graves' hyperthyroidism and ophthalmopathy. The TCR beta CDR3 regions underwent amplification using RNA transcripts as the source. A first-round RT-PCR of the TCR CDR3 used the HTBI primer set. TCRdb processed the multiplex PCR reads anew with MiXCR; each CDR3 protein has one entry. This table has approximately 600,000 distinct CDR3 sequences, under 15% appearing once. The specimen sequenced was blood. These receptors were collected from a woman aged 35 to 49 with Graves' ophthalmopathy.

This sequence joins TRBV13 and TRBJ2-4, with D perhaps TRBD1 (5 bases). Trimming took 4 bases from V and 3 from J, leaving 16 bases between them. CDR1 is PRHDT and CDR2 is FYEKMQ in the germline V gene (reference sequence). This CDR3 is built from 16 residues. DNA of the CDR3: TGTGCCAGCAGCTCTCGCGGCCTAGGGGACAAAAACATTCAGTACTTC. Its translation: CASSSRGLGDKNIQYF.

This clonotype came up many times. The rearrangement joins TRBV4-1 to TRBJ1-5; D is possibly TRBD1 (5 bases). This CDR3 spans 17 amino acids. V lost 4 bases and J lost 0, with 16 bases in between. Germline V gene data show CDR1 as MGHRA and CDR2 as YSYEKL. This chain's CDR3 is CASSRLWGVYSNQPQHF. CDR3 nucleotide sequence: TGCGCCAGCAGCCGCCTTTGGGGGGTGTATAGCAATCAGCCCCAGCATTTT.

This clonotype has ten or more counts. The rearrangement uses TRBV12-3 or TRBV12-4 and TRBJ1-1; D is unclear. There are 13 residues in the CDR3. The V end was cut by 4 bases, the J end by 3 bases, with 9 bases between. The CDR3 DNA is TGTGCCAGCAGTTCCAACGGATACACTGAAGCTTTCTTT. Its translation is CASSSNGYTEAFF.